What follows is one T cell receptor beta chain and its context. Its antigen is not identified. Time point defined: 2014-2015 season, pre-vaccination. The sample originates from a study of follicular helper T cells after annual influenza vaccination. Clones were read by immunoSEQ multiplex PCR, and TCRdb kept only the in-frame ones, dropping some. The table lists 25,000 to 35,000 clones, roughly 80% of them singletons. Deletions cut 5 bases from V and 0 bases from J, with 13 bases between. This CDR3 is built from 15 residues. Looked up from germline, CDR1 is KGHSH and CDR2 is LQKENI. General study findings and limits: Day 7 ICOS+CD38+ clones were most often found later in ICOS-CD38- cTfh cells.

The V call is TRBV18, the J call TRBJ1-2; no clear D. The TCR comes from an adult who received the influenza vaccine. The material was CXCR5+ CD38- circulating T follicular helper cells from blood, obtained on the day of influenza vaccination. Stated subset: circulating Tfh, non-naive CD4+CXCR5+PD-1+ (ICOS+CD38+ or ICOS-CD38-). CDR3: CASSWSRDSNYGYTF. DNA of the CDR3: TGTGCCAGCTCATGGTCGCGGGATTCTAACTATGGCTACACCTTC.